The present TCR beta chain was sequenced within a study of blood T cells in healthy people across ages. General study points: Naive CD4+ cell counts and diversity both ran higher in long-lived than in aged donors.

Per the germline V gene, CDR1 is SGHTA and CDR2 is FQGNSA. The CDR3 has 15 residues. V was pared by 5 bases and J by 11 bases, with 23 bases between. This clonotype was seen a few times. Its target is not known. Primed by a sample-barcoded 5' primer and a J-beta primer mix, a second PCR proceeded for roughly 6 to 12 cycles. One entry per CDR3 protein results from TCRdb running MiXCR on the 5' RACE reads. There are 800,000 to 950,000 distinct CDR3 sequences in the sample; about 48% occur only once, and around an eighth lies in the top ten. Material for sequencing was blood. The receptor was derived from a man aged 30-40 years in good health. The V and J genes are TRBV7-2 and TRBJ2-3; D assignment may be TRBD1 or TRBD2 (5 bases each). The DNA of the CDR3 is TGTGCCAGCAGCCAGGGAGTTGGGCCCGAGTTATGGCAGTATTTT. Its translation: CASSQGVGPELWQYF. Using reference TRBV7-2 and TRBJ2-3 for the parts outside the CDR3, the full variable domain is GAGVSQSPSNKVTEKGKDVELRCDPISGHTALYWYRQSLGQGLEFLIYFQGNSAPDKSGLPSDRFSAERTGGSVSTLTIQRTQQEDSAVYLCASSQGVGPELWQYFGPGTRLTVL.